This is a list of T cell receptor beta chains from one sample in a study of PD-L1 blockade in urothelial cancer. TCRdb keeps only in-frame clones here, not all; method: immunoSEQ multiplex PCR. Seen here are 70,000 to 75,000 clones, around 84% observed once, and the top ten hold 4% to 6%. The sequencing here drew on PBMCs, taken around atezolizumab (anti-PD-L1) treatment. These receptors originate from a man aged 65-85 years with urothelial cancer. Each CDR3 is given with its conserved first and last residue. D genes are given only for firm matches. Size is omitted from some rows. Given values are once, few, many or a class for expanded clones.

>TRBV7-2|TRBD1|.|TRBJ2-7
CASGRDRGPYEQYF
TGTGCCAGCGGCCGGGACAGGGGGCCATACGAGCAGTACTTC
>TRBV28|TRBD1|once|TRBJ2-7
CASSQLTGGLLYEQYF
TGTGCCAGCAGTCAACTAACAGGGGGGCTCCTCTACGAGCAGTACTTC
>TRBV6-1|TRBD1|few|TRBJ2-7
CASAMTGSSYEQYF
TGTGCCAGCGCCATGACAGGGAGCTCCTACGAGCAGTACTTC
>TRBV5-1|TRBD1|.|TRBJ2-5
CAGSDRGQSGETQYF
TGCGCCGGATCGGACAGGGGGCAATCTGGTGAGACCCAGTACTTC
>TRBV29-1|TRBD1|.|TRBJ1-1
CSSGQGNTEAFF
TGCAGTAGCGGACAGGGAAACACTGAAGCTTTCTTT
>TRBV6-5|TRBD1|few|TRBJ1-5
CASSGTGTQPQHF
TGTGCCAGCAGTGGGACAGGGACTCAGCCCCAGCATTTT
>TRBV11-2|TRBD2|.|TRBJ2-7
CASSTGLPYEQYF
TGTGCCAGCAGCACGGGACTACCTTACGAGCAGTACTTC
>TRBV28|.|.|TRBJ1-5
CASSQTGFASNQPQHF
TGTGCCAGCAGTCAAACAGGGTTTGCGAGCAATCAGCCCCAGCATTTT
>TRBV5-4|.|few|TRBJ2-7
CASSLSGSVYEQYF
TGTGCCAGCAGCTTGAGTGGGAGTGTCTACGAGCAGTACTTC
>TRBV18|.|.|TRBJ1-5
CASSQDRNQPQHF
TGTGCCAGCTCCCAGGATAGAAATCAGCCCCAGCATTTT
>TRBV29-1|TRBD1|.|TRBJ2-1
CSASTGSRSYNEQFF
TGCAGCGCCTCGACAGGGAGTAGGTCCTACAATGAGCAGTTCTTC
>TRBV5-5|.|.|TRBJ1-2
CASSFFTDNPYGYTF
TGTGCCAGCAGCTTCTTCACAGATAATCCCTATGGCTACACCTTC
>TRBV30|.|.|TRBJ2-2
CAWRCLGRVDTGELFF
TGTGCCTGGAGGTGTTTAGGTCGGGTGGACACCGGGGAGCTGTTTTTT
>TRBV4-1|TRBD2|.|TRBJ2-1
CASSQGEGRDEQFF
TGCGCCAGCAGCCAAGGGGAGGGGCGAGATGAGCAGTTCTTC
>TRBV19|.|.|TRBJ1-1
CASSINPVNTEAFF
TGTGCCAGTAGTATAAATCCCGTGAACACTGAAGCTTTCTTT
>TRBV11-2|.|.|TRBJ2-7
CASSLVGANEQYF
TGTGCCAGCAGCTTAGTGGGGGCCAACGAGCAGTACTTC
>TRBV4-1|TRBD2|.|TRBJ2-2
CASSQVAGVGELFF
TGCGCCAGCAGCCAAGTTGCGGGAGTCGGGGAGCTGTTTTTT
>TRBV7-2|.|.|TRBJ2-7
CASSLFLGGEQYF
TGTGCCAGCAGCTTATTTCTAGGTGGCGAGCAGTACTTC
>TRBV4-1|.|.|TRBJ2-6
CASSQEGRVANVLTF
TGCGCCAGCAGCCAAGAAGGCAGGGTGGCCAACGTCCTGACTTTC
>TRBV7-8|TRBD1|.|TRBJ1-1
CASSRQGNTEAFF
TGTGCCAGCAGCCGACAGGGGAACACTGAAGCTTTCTTT
>TRBV19|TRBD2|.|TRBJ2-7
CASSPLSTSGSSEQYF
TGTGCCAGTAGCCCTTTGTCGACTAGCGGGAGTTCCGAGCAGTACTTC
>TRBV4-1|TRBD1|.|TRBJ1-1
CASRKTGQENTEAFF
TGCGCCAGCAGAAAAACCGGACAGGAGAACACTGAAGCTTTCTTT
>TRBV25-1|TRBD2|once|TRBJ2-3
CASQGLAGLSTDTQYF
TGTGCCAGCCAGGGGCTAGCGGGGCTTAGCACAGATACGCAGTATTTT
>TRBV12-5|TRBD2|.|TRBJ2-7
CASGSGLAGSYEQYF
TGTGCTAGTGGCTCTGGACTAGCGGGCTCCTACGAGCAGTACTTC
>TRBV7-8|TRBD1|.|TRBJ1-5
CASSLEGTGIPQPQHF
TGTGCCAGCAGCTTAGAAGGGACAGGGATTCCCCAGCCCCAGCATTTT
>TRBV18|TRBD1|many|TRBJ1-2
CASSPGQNYGYTF
TGTGCCAGCTCACCGGGACAGAACTATGGCTACACCTTC
>TRBV9|TRBD2|.|TRBJ2-3
CASSVEGTSGTDTQYF
TGTGCCAGCAGCGTAGAAGGGACTAGCGGCACAGATACGCAGTATTTT
>TRBV5-1|TRBD1|.|TRBJ2-5
CASSTGTGVKTQYF
TGCGCCAGCAGTACCGGGACAGGGGTCAAGACCCAGTACTTC
>TRBV19|TRBD2|.|TRBJ2-1
CASSMVGLAGRLLF
TGTGCCAGTAGTATGGTTGGCCTAGCGGGGAGATTGCTCTTC
>TRBV27|.|.|TRBJ1-1
CASSSLLRVPSEAFF
TGTGCCAGCAGTTCCCTCCTCAGGGTACCCTCCGAAGCTTTCTTT
>TRBV6-6|TRBD2|once|TRBJ2-7
CASSDPRGGNEQYF
TGTGCCAGCAGTGACCCGCGGGGGGGGAACGAGCAGTACTTC
>TRBV5-1|.|.|TRBJ2-7
CASRDSHYEQYF
TGCGCCAGCAGGGACAGCCACTACGAGCAGTACTTC
>TRBV6-5|.|few|TRBJ2-5
CASSLSGEETQYF
TGTGCCAGCAGTTTGTCCGGGGAAGAGACCCAGTACTTC
>TRBV5-5|TRBD1|.|TRBJ2-7
CASSLVGTGAYEQYF
TGTGCCAGCAGCTTGGTCGGGACAGGGGCCTACGAGCAGTACTTC
>TRBV14|TRBD2|.|TRBJ2-1
CASSRGASGYNEQFF
TGTGCCAGCAGCCGCGGAGCTAGCGGATACAATGAGCAGTTCTTC
>TRBV7-2|.|once|TRBJ2-1
CASSQNFGGFNEQFF
TGTGCCAGCAGTCAAAACTTCGGCGGATTCAATGAGCAGTTCTTC
>TRBV5-5|.|.|TRBJ2-7
CASSLANYEQYF
TGTGCCAGCAGCTTGGCCAACTACGAGCAGTACTTC
>TRBV4-1|.|few|TRBJ2-7
CASSQDRGRPYEQYF
TGCGCCAGCAGCCAAGATCGCGGCCGGCCCTACGAGCAGTACTTC
>TRBV14|.|.|TRBJ1-1
CASSQDLRTEAFF
TGTGCCAGCAGCCAAGATTTGAGGACTGAAGCTTTCTTT
>TRBV7-8|TRBD1|.|TRBJ2-7
CASSLLDRAREQYF
TGTGCCAGCAGCCTCCTCGACAGGGCGAGAGAGCAGTACTTC
>TRBV11-2|TRBD1|.|TRBJ2-5
CASSLDLDREETQYF
TGTGCCAGCAGCTTAGATCTCGACAGGGAAGAGACCCAGTACTTC
>TRBV11-1|.|.|TRBJ2-7
CASSLGSYEQYF
TGTGCCAGCAGCTTGGGGAGCTACGAGCAGTACTTC
>TRBV27|TRBD2|.|TRBJ2-1
CASSSPGLHNEQFF
TGTGCCAGCAGTTCGCCGGGACTACACAATGAGCAGTTCTTC
>TRBV15|TRBD2|.|TRBJ2-1
CATSRDMVGGRIHNEQFF
TGTGCCACCAGCAGAGACATGGTTGGCGGGAGGATCCACAATGAGCAGTTCTTC
>TRBV5-5|TRBD1|.|TRBJ1-5
CASSLGQGEAGNQPQHF
TGTGCCAGCAGCCTGGGACAGGGGGAGGCTGGGAATCAGCCCCAGCATTTT
>TRBV19|.|few|TRBJ1-2
CATTPRGGDGYTF
TGTGCCACCACCCCTCGCGGAGGGGATGGCTACACCTTC
>TRBV27|.|.|TRBJ2-7
CASRRFRGADEQYF
TGTGCCAGTAGGAGGTTCCGCGGGGCCGACGAGCAGTACTTC
>TRBV2|TRBD1|.|TRBJ1-2
CASSFTGGSYGYTF
TGTGCCAGCAGTTTTACAGGGGGGAGCTATGGCTACACCTTC
>TRBV5-6|.|.|TRBJ2-7
CASSKGAAYEQYF
TGTGCCAGCAGCAAAGGGGCGGCCTACGAGCAGTACTTC
>TRBV10-1|.|.|TRBJ2-1
CASSESVSTFGYNEQFF
TGCGCCAGCAGTGAGTCTGTGTCCACGTTCGGCTACAATGAGCAGTTCTTC
>TRBV5-6|TRBD2|.|TRBJ2-7
CASSLRTRAYEQYF
TGTGCCAGCAGCTTGAGGACTAGAGCCTACGAGCAGTACTTC
>TRBV19|.|.|TRBJ2-1
CASSILSSLGYNEQFF
TGTGCCAGTAGTATCTTATCTTCCCTCGGGTACAATGAGCAGTTCTTC
>TRBV6-6|.|.|TRBJ2-7
CASSYGRDYEQYF
TGTGCCAGCAGTTACGGGCGGGACTACGAGCAGTACTTC
>TRBV7-2|.|.|TRBJ2-6
CASTKRVVSGANVLTF
TGTGCCAGCACCAAGAGGGTAGTTTCTGGGGCCAACGTCCTGACTTTC